This T cell receptor beta chain was retrieved from a study of T-cell reconstitution after alpha-beta-depleted transplantation in children (dated by TCRdb to 2015 to 2016). A note on the overall study: Using TCR repertoire profiling, the study followed T-cell immune reconstitution in a quantitative way in children after TCRalphabeta/CD19-depleted allogeneic hematopoietic cell transplantation. Here is what the overall study found, with its caveats: In some patients, high TCRbeta diversity at day 60 was attributed to recipient T cells and intrathymic progenitors that had survived conditioning. The apparently early alphabetaT-cell count recovery about two months after transplant was reportedly dependent on only several hundred rapidly expanded clones derived from non-depleted graft cells. Over the following months the frequencies of hyperexpanded clones went down, and after one year T-cell counts and TCRbeta diversity were mostly credited to newly produced T cells.

The sample's treatment or condition, from its label and the paper: allogeneic hematopoietic cell transplantation with graft depleted of TCRalphabeta T cells and CD19 B cells. The transplant recipients were children given TCRalphabeta/CD19-depleted allogeneic hematopoietic cell grafts. This clonotype occurred many times. Its target antigen remains unknown. No base-level quality is on record; no much larger clone is a single base apart. Preparation of the library involved PCR. TCRdb shows the sequencer as Illumina HiSeq 2500. TCR libraries were prepared with molecular barcoding, using unique molecular identifiers to normalize TCRbeta repertoire quantification. TCRdb reprocessed the public reads (quality trimming at Q25 with fastp, clone calling with MiXCR) and kept in-frame beta chains. Here each entry gathers all rows of one CDR3 protein and keeps the most common genes and DNA. Here the sample has more than 400,000 distinct CDR3 sequences; 43% occur a single time. The ten largest clones take up 25% to 30% of the sample.

The germline V gene (reference sequence) provides CDR1 SEHNR and CDR2 FQNEAQ. The CDR3 measures 15 amino acids from cysteine to phenylalanine. Just the 45-base CDR3 DNA is kept, in frame starting at base 1. The junction shows trimming of 3 bases on V and 2 bases on J, plus 11 bases between the germline ends. Sequences were derived from PBMCs, sampled before TCRalphabeta/CD19-depleted stem cell transplant. In this chain, TRBV7-9 is recombined with TRBJ2-1, with TRBD2 tentatively as D gene (5 bases match). The origin of this receptor is a girl aged 2 to 9 with aplastic anemia, due to receive a stem cell transplant. CDR3 region: CASSFSDSAYNEQFF. The nucleotide sequence is given as TGTGCCAGCAGCTTTTCGGACTCGGCCTACAATGAGCAGTTCTTC.